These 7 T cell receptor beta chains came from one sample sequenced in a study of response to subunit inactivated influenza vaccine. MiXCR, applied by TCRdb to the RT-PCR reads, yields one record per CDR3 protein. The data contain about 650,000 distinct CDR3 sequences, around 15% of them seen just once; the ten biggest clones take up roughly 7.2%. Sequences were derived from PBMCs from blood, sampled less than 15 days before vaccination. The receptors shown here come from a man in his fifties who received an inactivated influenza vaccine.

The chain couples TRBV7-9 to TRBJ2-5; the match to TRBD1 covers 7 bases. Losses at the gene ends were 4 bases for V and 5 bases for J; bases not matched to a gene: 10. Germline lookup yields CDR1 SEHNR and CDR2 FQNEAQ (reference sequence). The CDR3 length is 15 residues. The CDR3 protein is CASSSAGGREETQYF. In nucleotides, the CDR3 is TGTGCCAGCAGCTCAGCAGGGGGTCGAGAGGAGACCCAGTACTTC.

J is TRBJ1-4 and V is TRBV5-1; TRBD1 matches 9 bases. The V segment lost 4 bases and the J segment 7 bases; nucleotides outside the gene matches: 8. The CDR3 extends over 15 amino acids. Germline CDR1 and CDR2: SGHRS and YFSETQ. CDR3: CASSVSGTGREKLFF. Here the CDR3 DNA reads TGCGCCAGCAGCGTATCCGGGACAGGGCGTGAAAAACTGTTTTTT.

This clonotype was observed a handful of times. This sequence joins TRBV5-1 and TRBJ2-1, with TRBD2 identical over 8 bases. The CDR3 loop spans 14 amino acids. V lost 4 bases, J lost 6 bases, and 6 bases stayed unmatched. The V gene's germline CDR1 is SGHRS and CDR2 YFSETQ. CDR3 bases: TGCGCCAGCAGCCCCCGGAGCGGGGGCAATGAGCAGTTCTTC. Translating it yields CASSPRSGGNEQFF.

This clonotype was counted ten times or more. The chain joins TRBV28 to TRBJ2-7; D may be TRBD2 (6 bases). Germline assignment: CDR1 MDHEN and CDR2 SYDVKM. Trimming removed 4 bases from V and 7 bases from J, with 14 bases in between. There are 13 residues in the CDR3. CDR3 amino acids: CASSWSALAEQYF. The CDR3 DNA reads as TGTGCCAGCAGTTGGTCAGCCCTAGCGGAGCAGTACTTC.

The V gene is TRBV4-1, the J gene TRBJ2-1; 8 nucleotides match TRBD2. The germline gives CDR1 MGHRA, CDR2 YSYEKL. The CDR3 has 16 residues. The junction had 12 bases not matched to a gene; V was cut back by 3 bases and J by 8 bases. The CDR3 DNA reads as TGCGCCAGCAGCCACCAGGGACTAGAAAGCGTGTATGAGCAGTTCTTC. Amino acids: CASSHQGLESVYEQFF.

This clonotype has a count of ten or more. The CDR3 protein is CASSLQSIDNEQFF. CDR3 DNA sequence: TGTGCCAGCAGCTTACAATCGATTGACAATGAGCAGTTCTTC. The J gene is TRBJ2-1, the V gene TRBV7-9; D unclear. Deletions cut 2 bases from V and 5 bases from J, with 10 bases between. The CDR3 extends over 14 amino acids. The germline gives CDR1 SEHNR, CDR2 FQNEAQ (reference sequence).

Here the CDR3 reads CASSQDALAGAYNEQFF. The CDR3 nucleotides read TGTGCCAGCAGCCAAGACGCACTAGCGGGGGCCTACAATGAGCAGTTCTTC. The chain has TRBV4-2 and TRBJ2-1; 11 nucleotides line up with TRBD2. The CDR3 loop spans 17 amino acids. CDR1 LGHNA and CDR2 YNFKEQ come from the germline V gene. V dropped 0 bases and J dropped 2; count of bases not matched to a gene: 3.